This T cell receptor beta chain is drawn from a study of shared clonotypes between healthy human individuals (dated by TCRdb to about 2020). Context from the whole study: The cohort comprised two women and three men aged 18 to 49 years. Per donor, three plates each were used for CD4 naive and CD4 memory, two for CD8 naive, and one for CD8 memory. Blood TCR repertoires of five healthy adults were deeply sequenced to estimate repertoire size and the extent of clonotype sharing between individuals. Libraries were prepared and TCR repertoires were sequenced by different laboratories using diverse techniques, in order to increase sequencing depth and limit assay-specific biases. Each donor's leukapheresis produced roughly between about 0.85 and 10 billion PBMCs.

The CDR3, cysteine through phenylalanine, is 15 amino acids long. CDR3 DNA only is kept here, 45 bases in frame from base 1. As encoded in the germline V gene, CDR1 is SGHRS while CDR2 is YFSETQ. The germline V end is reduced by 0 bases and the J end by 6 bases; junction bases left unmatched: 4. As for this clone: Its binding antigen is unknown. No qualities accompany the bases; no much larger clone lies one base away.

Using the deep immunoSEQ assay, TCR CDR3 regions were amplified from genomic DNA by multiplex PCR. Genomic DNA extracted from each cell subset was distributed evenly over all wells of several immunoSEQ 96-well plates, and each plate served as one replicate. For sorted subsets, approximately 190 ng genomic DNA, equal to 30,000 or so T cell genomes, was loaded into each replicate PCR. The purified libraries were quantified using a Qubit 3.0 fluorometer, sized with a Bioanalyzer 2100, and then quantified again using the KAPA Library Quantification kit. Each immunoSEQ 96-well plate was sequenced on its own single-read 150-cycle Illumina NextSeq 550 flow cell. The original methods were these. Because only junctional sequences without quality scores were contained in the immunoSEQ output, filtering matching that applied to full-length reads could not be performed. To assign V/J genes and CDR3, sequences were annotated using PyIR, a Python wrapper for IgBLAST v1.9, with IMGT germline references. Reads were removed for weak V/J assignments (E-value above 1e-6), missing CDR3, stop codons, out-of-frame junctions, or ambiguous translated residues. V3J clonotypes were defined as sequences sharing the same inferred V gene, J gene, and CDR3 amino acid sequence. To compute the percentage overlap between repertoires, the number of shared unique clonotypes was divided by the size of the smaller repertoire. Repertoire richness was assessed with RTK rarefaction, the Chao1 estimator, and Recon v2.1 estimates of unobserved clonotypes. For all TCRbeta clonotypes obtained by the gDNA method from several donors, generation probabilities were computed with OLGA. Entries here come from immuneACCESS through TCRdb and include only in-frame sequences with V and J called. Some clones fail to appear in such tables; in the studies checked, an unresolved V gene covers under half of the shortfall, and the cause of the remainder is unknown. V and J calls and clone size are as listed in that table; D and trimming were resolved from the DNA. Recorded for this sample are under 1,900,000 clones; 98% of them occurred a single time. The ten biggest clones cover around 0.33% of the sample.

Broader findings and caveats from the paper: Naive subsets generally had larger estimated clonotype richness than memory subsets did. Pairwise subsampling indicated that sequencing depth was expected to affect the degree of clonotype sharing among donors. Higher generation probabilities were observed for clonotypes shared by all four sorted-subset donors than for non-shared clonotypes. The genetic and exposure-history diversity represented was limited by the small number of donors. Even with the large sequencing depth, rarefaction of the sorted-subset datasets indicated that sequencing was incomplete. Sampling was restricted to blood, and TCR repertoires in tissue are likely to differ from TCR repertoires in blood. Approximately 5% of naive CD4, 3.5% of naive CD8, about 2.1% of memory CD4, and approximately 0.39% of memory CD8 clonotypes were shared across a few donors.

Donors were healthy HIV-negative adults with no recently reported acute infections or vaccinations. Only Caucasian adults living in Nashville, Tennessee, USA were represented among the donors. CD4+ T cells were enriched by magnetic negative selection; naive cells were then positively selected on CD45RA, and the negative fraction formed the memory subset. Blood was collected by leukapheresis, and PBMCs were isolated by Ficoll-Histopaque density gradient centrifugation and then cryopreserved in liquid nitrogen vapor phase. Analytical flow cytometry was used to check the purity and quantity of each magnetically sorted T cell population. Genomic DNA was isolated from every sorted fraction and measured by UV absorbance on a Nanodrop 2000c.

This TCR derives from a man aged 25-40 years in good health. The sequencing sample was made of naive CD4+ T cells sorted from blood. This sample's cell subset or site label indicates: CD45RA+ positively selected. The chain joins TRBV5-1 to TRBJ2-5, with TRBD2 identical over 11 junction bases. The DNA is as follows: TGCGCCAGCAGCTTGGCACTAGCGGGAGTAAAGACCCAGTACTTC. Translated, it reads CASSLALAGVKTQYF. Reference TRBV5-1 and TRBJ2-5 genes cover what lies past the CDR3, so the full variable domain is KAGVTQTPRYLIKTRGQQVTLSCSPISGHRSVSWYQQTPGQGLQFLFEYFSETQRNKGNFPGRFSGRQFSNSRSEMNVSTLELGDSALYLCASSLALAGVKTQYFGPGTRLLVL.